This T cell receptor beta chain was obtained from a study of T cell changes during pregnancy in multiple sclerosis. Profiling relied on immunoSEQ multiplex PCR, and the TCRdb table lists in-frame clones only, not all of them. The sample records about 35,000 clones, around nine tenths being singletons. Trimming at V came to 5 bases and at J to 5 bases, leaving 8 bases not matched to a gene. The CDR3 sequence is 17 residues long. Per the germline V gene, CDR1 is LGHNA and CDR2 is YNFKEQ. The sequence was obtained from a female donor in good health, enrolled as a control in a pregnancy study. The chain couples TRBV4-2 to TRBJ2-2; TRBD2 agrees at 13 bases. The sequencing here drew on CD4+ T cells from peripheral blood mononuclear cells, taken after pregnancy. CDR3 nucleotides: TGTGCCAGCAGCGTACTAGCGGGGGGGAGTCGAACCGGGGAGCTGTTTTTT. This gives the protein CASSVLAGGSRTGELFF.